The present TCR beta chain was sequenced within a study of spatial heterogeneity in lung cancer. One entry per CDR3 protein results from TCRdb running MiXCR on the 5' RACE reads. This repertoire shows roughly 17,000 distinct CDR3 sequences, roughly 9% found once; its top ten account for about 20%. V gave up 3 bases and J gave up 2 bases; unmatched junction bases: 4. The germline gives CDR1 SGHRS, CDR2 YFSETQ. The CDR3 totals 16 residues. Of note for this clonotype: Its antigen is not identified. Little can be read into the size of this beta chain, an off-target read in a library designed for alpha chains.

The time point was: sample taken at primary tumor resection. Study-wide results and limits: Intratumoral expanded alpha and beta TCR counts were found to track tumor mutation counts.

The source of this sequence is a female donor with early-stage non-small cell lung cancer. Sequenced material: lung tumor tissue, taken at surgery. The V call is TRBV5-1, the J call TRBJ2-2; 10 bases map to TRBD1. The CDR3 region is CASSSGQGGNTGELFF. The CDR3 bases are TGCGCCAGCAGCTCTGGACAGGGGGGAAACACCGGGGAGCTGTTTTTT.